This TCR beta chain was retrieved from a study of shared clonotypes between healthy human individuals. Across the whole study: Donors consisted of two women and a few men between 18 and 49.

The study enrolled healthy HIV-negative adults without recent acute infections or vaccinations as donors. CD4+ cell separation produced CD45RA+ naive and CD45RA-negative memory subsets. Samples underwent the assay at deep level. Method: immunoSEQ multiplex PCR; TCRdb's copy keeps in-frame clones and lacks some. The sample records some 500,000 clones, about 96% being singletons. Germline V CDR1 and CDR2: GTSNPN, SVGIG (reference sequence). V shed 5 bases, J shed 10 bases, and the junction held 5 bases outside the gene matches. The CDR3 has 12 amino acids. The source material was naive CD4+ T cells sorted from blood. Subset described: CD45RA+ positively selected. The receptor was isolated from a woman between 25 and 40 years old in good health. The chain couples TRBV30 to TRBJ2-1; 10 bases are shared with TRBD2. The CDR3 spells CAWGGLAKEQFF. In DNA form, the CDR3 reads TGTGCCTGGGGGGGACTAGCGAAAGAGCAGTTCTTC.